The 32 T cell receptor beta chains presented below share a single source sample, sequenced in a study of beta chain features in type 1 diabetes. Notes on the study in general: Type 1 diabetes patients had moderately but significantly shorter TCRB CDR3s in all four CD4+ subsets.

No antigen has been identified for these receptors. The isolated RNA, all of it, was reverse transcribed, so expressed TCRB transcripts were what got sequenced. TCRdb's copy holds only in-frame clones and misses some; the assay was immunoSEQ multiplex PCR. The data contain 160,000 or so clones, roughly 10% of them singletons. Sequencing was carried out using central memory CD4+ T cells from blood. Receptor source: a woman aged 25 to 45 with type 1 diabetes.

This clone has just a few counts. One junction end does not reproduce the germline sequence, and a read error may be involved. Different DNA sequences within this sample yield the same CDR3. The chain employs TRBV5-1 and TRBJ1-2; D is unclear. The CDR3 is made up of 12 amino acids. CDR1 SGHRS and CDR2 YFSETQ come from the germline V gene. Here the CDR3 reads CASSLDAAGYTF. CDR3 sequence (DNA): TGCGCCAGCAGTTTGGACGCCGCGGGCTACACCTTC.

Remarks on this clone: The sample contains more than one DNA sequence encoding this CDR3. The V gene is TRBV5-4, the J gene TRBJ1-2; 7 bases are a match to TRBD1. CDR1 SGHNT and CDR2 YYREEE come from the germline V gene (reference sequence). Trimming removed 4 bases from V and 4 bases from J; junction bases left unmatched: 7. This CDR3 has 14 amino acids. CDR3 region: CASSPRPGGYGYTF. In DNA, the CDR3 is TGTGCCAGCAGCCCTAGACCAGGGGGCTATGGCTACACCTTC.

This clone was seen a few times. The rearrangement joins TRBV30 to TRBJ2-3, with 9 nucleotides matching TRBD2. The CDR3 totals 14 residues. Looked up from germline, CDR1 is GTSNPN and CDR2 is SVGIG (reference sequence). CDR3 amino acids: CASALSGSGDTQYF. CDR3 in DNA: TGTGCTTCAGCTCTTAGCGGGAGTGGAGATACGCAGTATTTT.

This clone was detected ten times or more. The chain combines TRBV19 with TRBJ1-2; D is uncertain. The germline gives CDR1 LNHDA, CDR2 SQIVND (reference sequence). CDR3 length equals 16 residues. V shed 4 bases and J shed 3 bases, with 18 bases lying between them. CDR3 sequence (DNA): TGTGCCAGTAGTACGGCAGGCAGTAATGGTGACTATGGCTACACCTTC. This codes for CASSTAGSNGDYGYTF.

The sample holds a few counts of this clone. The CDR3 nucleotides are TGCGCCAGCAGCTTGAACGGAGAAGCTAACTATGGCTACACCTTC. The encoded protein is CASSLNGEANYGYTF. The rearrangement joins TRBV5-1 to TRBJ1-2; D not resolved. CDR3 size: 15 residues. Germline CDR1 and CDR2: SGHRS and YFSETQ. Trimming stripped 1 base from V and 0 bases from J, with 10 bases between.

This clone has just a few counts. This sequence joins TRBV21-1 and TRBJ1-1; the table's D call TRBD1 went unverified against the DNA. TRBV21-1 is deemed a pseudogene. The CDR3 is 14 residues long. CDR3 protein: CASSKRQGNTEAFF. The CDR3 DNA reads TGTGCCAGCAGCAAAAGACAGGGGAACACTGAAGCTTTCTTT.

This clone was seen a handful of times. CDR3 sequence reads: CASNPLQGSYNEQFF. The CDR3 DNA reads TGTGCCAGCAACCCGTTACAGGGCTCCTACAATGAGCAGTTCTTC. This chain uses TRBV6-5 with TRBJ2-1, with D perhaps TRBD1 (6 bases). Trimming removed 7 bases at V and 0 bases at J, with 13 bases between. CDR1 is MNHEY, CDR2 SVGAGI, per germline. The CDR3 runs 15 residues.

This clone showed up just a few times. The chain combines TRBV7-8 with TRBJ1-2, with D possibly matching TRBD1 (5 bases). This CDR3 contains 13 residues. Germline-derived CDR1 and CDR2 are SGHVS and FQNEAQ. V lost 5 bases to trimming and J lost 2 bases, with 9 bases between them. The CDR3 sequence: CASSPQENYGYTF. CDR3 nucleotide sequence: TGTGCCAGCAGCCCACAGGAAAACTATGGCTACACCTTC.

The rearrangement joins TRBV5-4 to TRBJ2-7; D may be TRBD2 (6 bases). V was cut by 0 bases and J by 5 bases, with 12 bases left in between. This CDR3 comprises 14 residues. The germline V gene encodes CDR1 SGHNT and CDR2 YYREEE (reference sequence). The CDR3, as DNA: TGTGCCAGCAGCTTGGGAGGTGCTAGCGACGAGCAGTACTTC. Translated, it gives CASSLGGASDEQYF. Filled out from reference TRBV5-4 and TRBJ2-7, the complete variable domain reads ETGVTQSPTHLIKTRGQQVTLRCSSQSGHNTVSWYQQALGQGPQFIFQYYREEENGRGNFPPRFSGLQFPNYSSELNVNALELDDSALYLCASSLGGASDEQYFGPGTRLTVT.

This clone was detected only a few times. The CDR3 is CASNTGTGDEKLFF. As DNA, the CDR3 is TGTGCCAGTAACACCGGGACAGGGGACGAAAAACTGTTTTTT. The rearrangement uses TRBV2 and TRBJ1-4; 10 bases agree with TRBD1. CDR1 SNHLY and CDR2 FYNNEI come from the germline V gene. The V segment lost 9 bases and the J segment 8 bases; nucleotides outside the gene matches: 9. The CDR3 spans 14 residues.

A note on this clone: Other DNA sequences in this specimen translate into the identical CDR3. This chain uses TRBV5-1 with TRBJ2-1, with D uncertain. V dropped 4 bases and J dropped 1 base, with 9 bases sitting between them. Looked up from germline, CDR1 is SGHRS and CDR2 is YFSETQ. The CDR3 is 14 residues long. The CDR3 sequence: CASSPGQSYNEQFF. CDR3 in DNA: TGCGCCAGCAGCCCTGGTCAGTCCTACAATGAGCAGTTCTTC.

This clone was picked up a small number of times. V gene TRBV29-1 combines with J gene TRBJ2-2, with 10 nucleotides matching TRBD1. J was trimmed by 7 bases and V by 5 bases; bases with no gene match: 4. The CDR3 has 13 residues. CDR1 is SQVTM and CDR2 is ANQGSEA in the germline V gene. The CDR3 sequence is CSVQTGGGGELFF. CDR3 nucleotides: TGCAGCGTTCAGACAGGGGGCGGCGGGGAGCTGTTTTTT.

The V gene is TRBV6-6, the J gene TRBJ2-3; D is perhaps TRBD1 (5 bases). Trimming stripped 8 bases from V and 1 base from J, with 19 bases between. Germline values: CDR1 MNHNY, CDR2 SVGAGI (reference sequence). The CDR3 extends over 16 amino acids. CDR3 loop: CASLHLRGRGTDTQYF. The CDR3 DNA is TGTGCCAGCCTACACCTAAGAGGCAGGGGCACAGATACGCAGTATTTT.

The J gene is TRBJ2-1, the V gene TRBV7-8, with D tentatively TRBD2 (5 bases). The V end lost 4 bases, the J end lost 3 bases, and 10 bases lay between the germline ends. The CDR3 spans 14 residues. From germline, CDR1 is SGHVS and CDR2 FQNEAQ. The CDR3 here is CASSSTGSYNEQFF. CDR3 DNA: TGTGCCAGCAGCTCCACGGGAAGCTACAATGAGCAGTTCTTC.

This clone was observed a handful of times. The V call is TRBV5-4, the J call TRBJ2-2; D possibly corresponds to TRBD2 (6 bases). V lost 4 bases and J 6 bases, leaving 13 bases between the germline ends. Germline values: CDR1 SGHNT, CDR2 YYREEE (reference sequence). The CDR3 length is 14 residues. DNA for the CDR3: TGTGCCAGCAGCCCCGCCCGGAGGGCCGGGGAGCTGTTTTTT. Amino acids: CASSPARRAGELFF.

This chain links TRBV7-9 with TRBJ1-2; weak D call: TRBD1 (6 bases). V lost 4 bases and J lost 4, with 10 bases in between. CDR3 length: 13 residues. Germline V gene sequence: CDR1 SEHNR, CDR2 FQNEAQ (reference sequence). The CDR3 is CASSSGEFYGYTF. CDR3 coding DNA: TGTGCCAGCAGCTCAGGGGAATTCTATGGCTACACCTTC.

With regard to this clone: The sample contains more than one DNA sequence encoding this CDR3. This chain connects TRBV19 to TRBJ2-2, with 8 bases that match TRBD1. With V trimmed by 7 bases and J by 1 base, 2 bases remained unmatched. From germline, CDR1 is LNHDA and CDR2 SQIVND (reference sequence). CDR3 length equals 14 residues. CDR3 sequence (DNA): TGTGCCAGTACCGACAGGGGGAACACCGGGGAGCTGTTTTTT. As protein: CASTDRGNTGELFF.

The chain joins TRBV2 to TRBJ1-1, with TRBD1 matching 10 bases. The CDR3 has 14 amino acids. Per the germline V gene, CDR1 is SNHLY and CDR2 is FYNNEI. Trimming cost V 4 bases and J 6 bases; bases outside gene matches: 5. CDR3 region: CASSVWDRGSEAFF. CDR3 in DNA: TGTGCCAGCAGTGTTTGGGACAGGGGATCTGAAGCTTTCTTT.

The chain carries TRBV19 and TRBJ2-1; D remains ambiguous. CDR3 size: 12 residues. The V and J ends lost 5 bases and 9 bases respectively, with 11 bases between them. Germline values: CDR1 LNHDA, CDR2 SQIVND (reference sequence). The CDR3 protein is CASSVSRSEQFF. The CDR3 coding sequence is TGTGCCAGTAGTGTGTCTAGGAGTGAGCAGTTCTTC.

V is TRBV18 and J is TRBJ2-5; 8 bases map to TRBD1. Trimming at V came to 0 bases and at J to 5 bases, leaving 5 bases not matched to a gene. The CDR3 runs to 15 residues. The germline CDR1 and CDR2 sequences are KGHSH and LQKENI. The CDR3 nucleotides are TGTGCCAGCTCACCACCAGGACAGGGCTGGGAGACCCAGTACTTC. Amino acids: CASSPPGQGWETQYF.

This sequence joins TRBV7-8 and TRBJ1-2; a possible D gene is TRBD1 (6 bases). Trimming shortened V by 5 bases and J by 2 bases, and 15 bases separated the two germline ends. In germline, CDR1 is SGHVS, CDR2 FQNEAQ. The CDR3 consists of 15 residues. The CDR3 region is CASSRGGAENYGYTF. CDR3 sequence (DNA): TGTGCCAGCAGCCGGGGGGGCGCGGAGAACTATGGCTACACCTTC.

V and J are TRBV25-1 and TRBJ2-1, with 15 bases fitting TRBD2. This CDR3 spans 15 amino acids. The germline V gene has CDR1 MGHDK and CDR2 SYGVNS. With 6 bases clipped from V and 9 bases from J, the junction kept 6 bases outside the gene matches. The CDR3 DNA reads as TGTGCCAGCAGCTGGACTAGCGGGAGGGTGGGTGAGCAGTTCTTC. Translating gives CASSWTSGRVGEQFF.

This clone was seen more than once but under ten times. This chain joins TRBV28 and TRBJ2-4, with D possibly matching TRBD2 (6 bases). The CDR3 covers 15 residues. Trimming left V 4 bases short and J 6 bases short, with 16 bases between. Germline CDR1 is MDHEN and CDR2 is SYDVKM. For the CDR3, the DNA is TGTGCCAGCAGTTCCCCGGGTAGCGGCACAAACATTCAGTACTTC. Amino acid sequence: CASSSPGSGTNIQYF.

This clone occurred a few times. The rearrangement links TRBV18 to TRBJ2-7; TRBD2 matches at 9 bases. Germline-derived CDR1 and CDR2 are KGHSH and LQKENI. V lost 3 bases and J lost 6; bases outside the gene matches: 6. The CDR3 covers 14 residues. As DNA, the CDR3 is TGTGCCAGCTCACCTCCGGGACTAGCATCCGAGCAGTACTTC. Amino acids: CASSPPGLASEQYF.

The V gene is TRBV6-1, the J gene TRBJ1-5, with TRBD1 matching 10 bases. The germline gives CDR1 MNHNS, CDR2 SASEGT. The ends lost 4 bases at V and 5 bases at J; junction bases unmatched: 8. The CDR3 extends over 16 amino acids. CDR3 nucleotide sequence: TGTGCCAGCAGTGTTTCCTGGACAGGGGGTGATCAGCCCCAGCATTTT. Its protein is CASSVSWTGGDQPQHF.

This clone was detected a few times. The genes are TRBV10-2 and TRBJ2-7; TRBD2 aligns across 9 bases. J gave up 4 bases and V 1 base, and 5 bases lay outside the gene matches. This CDR3 contains 15 residues. Germline V gene lookup returns CDR1 WSHSY and CDR2 SAAADI. The CDR3: CASSELAGVGYEQYF. The CDR3 DNA is TGCGCCAGCAGTGAGTTAGCGGGAGTAGGGTACGAGCAGTACTTC.

The J gene is TRBJ2-5, the V gene TRBV4-2, with 7 nucleotides matching TRBD2. The V gene end was trimmed by 0 bases and the J gene end by 1 base; junction bases not matched to a gene: 8. Germline V gene sequence: CDR1 LGHNA, CDR2 YNFKEQ. The CDR3 extends over 17 amino acids. The CDR3 region is CASSQDPPSGFQETQYF. For the CDR3, the DNA is TGTGCCAGCAGCCAAGACCCCCCTAGCGGCTTCCAAGAGACCCAGTACTTC.

The CDR3 spells CASSPPEDADGYTF. The CDR3 DNA sequence: TGTGCCAGCTCACCACCTGAGGATGCGGATGGCTACACCTTC. V gene TRBV18 combines with J gene TRBJ1-2; no definite D call. This CDR3 region has 14 residues. Deletions cut 0 bases from V and 6 bases from J, with 11 bases between. In germline, CDR1 is KGHSH, CDR2 LQKENI.

The chain has TRBV19 and TRBJ1-4; D is possibly TRBD1 (5 bases). Looked up from germline, CDR1 is LNHDA and CDR2 is SQIVND (reference sequence). The CDR3 is made up of 14 amino acids. V was trimmed by 9 bases and J by 0 bases, leaving 11 bases between them. CDR3 coding DNA: TGTGCCAGCAGCAAGACAGCAACTAATGAAAAACTGTTTTTT. Its translation: CASSKTATNEKLFF.

There are a few counts of this clone. Here the CDR3 reads CASSLTPPGQVPEAFF. The CDR3 DNA sequence: TGTGCCAGCAGTTTGACACCGCCGGGACAGGTACCAGAAGCTTTCTTT. The V and J genes are TRBV6-5 and TRBJ1-1; 8 nucleotides agree with TRBD1. The CDR3 sequence is 16 residues long. After removal of 4 bases from V and 8 bases from J, the junction contained 15 bases not matched to a gene. Per germline, CDR1 MNHEY and CDR2 SVGAGI.

The V call is TRBV11-2, the J call TRBJ2-1; 11 bases fit TRBD2. The CDR3 consists of 15 residues. CDR1 is SGHAT and CDR2 is FQNNGV in the germline V gene. V was pared by 3 bases and J by 5 bases, with 3 bases of the junction left unmatched. CDR3 bases: TGTGCCAGCAGCTTGGGGACTAGCGGAAACAATGAGCAGTTCTTC. Protein: CASSLGTSGNNEQFF.

The chain has TRBV4-1 and TRBJ2-7; 8 bases agree with TRBD1. This CDR3 is built from 14 residues. Germline trimming cut 5 bases from V and 2 bases from J; bases unmatched to any gene: 5. In germline, CDR1 is MGHRA, CDR2 YSYEKL. The CDR3 bases are TGCGCCAGCAGCAGACGACAGGGGCCCTACGAGCAGTACTTC. Protein sequence: CASSRRQGPYEQYF.